A selection of T cell receptor beta chains follows, all from one sample in a study of T cells in Graves' hyperthyroidism and ophthalmopathy. One entry per CDR3 protein results from TCRdb running MiXCR on the multiplex PCR reads. The sample gives about 200,000 distinct CDR3 sequences, roughly 17% of which show up once; around 50% is in the top ten. Sequencing was done on a sample of blood. The receptor set was obtained from a man aged 50 to 60 with Graves' hyperthyroidism. The CDR3 runs from the conserved cysteine through the conserved F or W. D genes are given only for firm matches. Part of the rows lack a size; the others show once, few, many or a class for expanded clones.

clone size: few
D gene: NA
J gene: TRBJ1-4
V gene: TRBV4-3
CDR3 protein: CASSQDSRATNEKLFF
CDR3 DNA: TGCGCCAGCAGCCAAGATTCACGCGCAACTAATGAAAAACTGTTTTTT

clone size: NA
D gene: NA
J gene: TRBJ2-1
V gene: TRBV6-1
CDR3 protein: CASSEAGEAYNEQFF
CDR3 DNA: TGTGCCAGCAGTGAAGCAGGGGAGGCTTACAATGAGCAGTTCTTC

clone size: few
D gene: TRBD1
J gene: TRBJ1-4
V gene: TRBV2
CDR3 protein: CASSEVGGGKLFF
CDR3 DNA: TGTGCCAGCAGTGAAGTAGGGGGCGGAAAACTGTTTTTT

clone size: few
D gene: TRBD2
J gene: TRBJ2-1
V gene: TRBV9
CDR3 protein: CASSPRTSAHNEQFF
CDR3 DNA: TGTGCCAGCAGCCCCCGGACTAGCGCCCACAATGAGCAGTTCTTC

clone size: many
D gene: NA
J gene: TRBJ2-3
V gene: TRBV20-1
CDR3 protein: CSARESGIDTQYF
CDR3 DNA: TGCAGTGCTAGAGAGTCAGGGATAGATACGCAGTATTTT

clone size: few
D gene: NA
J gene: TRBJ2-7
V gene: TRBV11-2
CDR3 protein: CASSSQRGGLYEQYF
CDR3 DNA: TGTGCCAGCAGCTCCCAACGGGGTGGTTTGTACGAGCAGTACTTC

clone size: many
D gene: NA
J gene: TRBJ2-1
V gene: TRBV11-3
CDR3 protein: CASSLPARRQFF
CDR3 DNA: TGTGCCAGCAGCCTCCCCGCCCGCCGGCAGTTCTTC

clone size: many
D gene: TRBD2
J gene: TRBJ2-1
V gene: TRBV27
CDR3 protein: CASSFLGLASMGEQFF
CDR3 DNA: TGTGCCAGCAGTTTCCTTGGACTAGCGAGTATGGGTGAGCAGTTCTTC

clone size: many
D gene: TRBD2
J gene: TRBJ2-2
V gene: TRBV3-1
CDR3 protein: CASSQLADTGELFF
CDR3 DNA: TGTGCCAGCAGCCAACTAGCGGACACCGGGGAGCTGTTTTTT

clone size: NA
D gene: TRBD1
J gene: TRBJ1-1
V gene: TRBV27
CDR3 protein: CASRVGQVAEAFF
CDR3 DNA: TGTGCCAGCAGAGTAGGACAGGTAGCTGAAGCTTTCTTT

clone size: NA
D gene: TRBD2
J gene: TRBJ2-3
V gene: TRBV24-1
CDR3 protein: CATSDPRLAPRTDTQYF
CDR3 DNA: TGTGCCACCAGTGATCCCCGACTAGCCCCACGCACAGATACGCAGTATTTT

clone size: many
D gene: TRBD1
J gene: TRBJ2-1
V gene: TRBV2
CDR3 protein: CASNEDRVRYEQFF
CDR3 DNA: TGTGCCAGCAACGAGGACAGGGTGCGGTATGAGCAGTTCTTC

clone size: many
D gene: NA
J gene: TRBJ2-7
V gene: TRBV12-3/TRBV12-4
CDR3 protein: CASSTGTPPYEQYF
CDR3 DNA: TGTGCCAGCAGTACCGGGACACCTCCCTACGAGCAGTACTTC

clone size: few
D gene: TRBD2
J gene: TRBJ2-3
V gene: TRBV29-1
CDR3 protein: CSPAVASGILDTQYF
CDR3 DNA: TGCAGCCCGGCCGTCGCTAGCGGGATATTGGATACGCAGTATTTT

clone size: few
D gene: TRBD1
J gene: TRBJ2-3
V gene: TRBV7-2
CDR3 protein: CASSIDRGSQYF
CDR3 DNA: TGTGCCAGCAGCATCGACAGGGGTTCGCAGTATTTT

clone size: NA
D gene: NA
J gene: TRBJ1-2
V gene: TRBV5-4
CDR3 protein: CASSHDGGSYGYTF
CDR3 DNA: TGTGCCAGCAGCCACGACGGCGGGTCCTATGGCTACACCTTC

clone size: NA
D gene: NA
J gene: TRBJ1-2
V gene: TRBV5-5
CDR3 protein: CASSLSQGNGYTF
CDR3 DNA: TGTGCCAGCAGCTTGTCCCAGGGGAATGGCTACACCTTC

clone size: few
D gene: NA
J gene: TRBJ2-1
V gene: TRBV24-1
CDR3 protein: CATSDSQWGDEQFF
CDR3 DNA: TGTGCCACCAGTGACTCTCAGTGGGGCGATGAGCAGTTCTTC

clone size: NA
D gene: TRBD2
J gene: TRBJ2-1
V gene: TRBV4-2
CDR3 protein: CASSQTSGRHPYNEQFF
CDR3 DNA: TGTGCCAGCAGCCAGACTAGCGGGAGGCACCCCTACAATGAGCAGTTCTTC

clone size: few
D gene: NA
J gene: TRBJ2-7
V gene: TRBV5-6
CDR3 protein: CASSFVGWEQYF
CDR3 DNA: TGTGCCAGCAGCTTCGTCGGTTGGGAGCAGTACTTC

clone size: NA
D gene: NA
J gene: TRBJ1-3
V gene: TRBV12-3/TRBV12-4
CDR3 protein: CASTQGPGNTIYF
CDR3 DNA: TGTGCCAGCACCCAAGGTCCGGGAAACACCATATATTTT

clone size: many
D gene: NA
J gene: TRBJ1-2
V gene: TRBV2
CDR3 protein: CASSAVWGTDYGYTF
CDR3 DNA: TGTGCCAGCAGCGCCGTGTGGGGGACCGACTATGGCTACACCTTC